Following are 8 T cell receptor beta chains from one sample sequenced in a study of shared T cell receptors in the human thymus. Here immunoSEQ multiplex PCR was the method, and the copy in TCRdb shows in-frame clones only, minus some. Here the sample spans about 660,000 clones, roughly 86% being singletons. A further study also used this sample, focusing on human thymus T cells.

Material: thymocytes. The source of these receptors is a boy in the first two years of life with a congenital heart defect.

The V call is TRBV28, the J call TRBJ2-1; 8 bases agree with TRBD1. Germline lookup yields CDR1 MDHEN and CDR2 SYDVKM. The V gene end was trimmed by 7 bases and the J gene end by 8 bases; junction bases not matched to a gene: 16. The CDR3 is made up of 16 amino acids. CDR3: CASTLRRGQTIDEQFF. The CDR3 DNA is TGTGCCAGCACCCTACGCAGGGGGCAAACAATCGATGAGCAGTTCTTC.

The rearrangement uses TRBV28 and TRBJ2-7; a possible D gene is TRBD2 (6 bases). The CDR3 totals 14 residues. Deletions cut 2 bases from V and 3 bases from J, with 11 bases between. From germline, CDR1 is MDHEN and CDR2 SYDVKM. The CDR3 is CASSLQRACYEQYF. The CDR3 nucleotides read TGTGCCAGCAGTTTACAGCGGGCCTGCTACGAGCAGTACTTC.

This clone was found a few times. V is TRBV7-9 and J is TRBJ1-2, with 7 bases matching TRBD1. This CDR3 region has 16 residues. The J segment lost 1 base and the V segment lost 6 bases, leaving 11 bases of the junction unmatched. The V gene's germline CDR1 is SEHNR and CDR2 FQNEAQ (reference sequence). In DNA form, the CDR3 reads TGTGCCAGCAGTAAGAGACAAACAGGGGTTAACTATGGCTACACCTTC. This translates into CASSKRQTGVNYGYTF.

The CDR3 loop is CASSRGLYGYTF. CDR3 DNA: TGCGCCAGCAGCCGGGGTCTATATGGCTACACCTTC. V and J are TRBV5-1 and TRBJ1-2, with D uncertain. This CDR3 spans 12 amino acids. Trimming stripped 4 bases from V and 5 bases from J, with 9 bases between. CDR1 and CDR2 from the germline V gene are SGHRS and YFSETQ. Complete variable domain (other parts from reference TRBV5-1 and TRBJ1-2): KAGVTQTPRYLIKTRGQQVTLSCSPISGHRSVSWYQQTPGQGLQFLFEYFSETQRNKGNFPGRFSGRQFSNSRSEMNVSTLELGDSALYLCASSRGLYGYTFGSGTRLTVV.

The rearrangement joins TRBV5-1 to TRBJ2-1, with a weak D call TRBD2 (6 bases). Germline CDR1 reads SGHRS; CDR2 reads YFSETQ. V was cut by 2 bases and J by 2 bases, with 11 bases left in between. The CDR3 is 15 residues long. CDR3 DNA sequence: TGCGCCAGCAGCTTTAGACTAGAGCCCTACAATGAGCAGTTCTTC. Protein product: CASSFRLEPYNEQFF.

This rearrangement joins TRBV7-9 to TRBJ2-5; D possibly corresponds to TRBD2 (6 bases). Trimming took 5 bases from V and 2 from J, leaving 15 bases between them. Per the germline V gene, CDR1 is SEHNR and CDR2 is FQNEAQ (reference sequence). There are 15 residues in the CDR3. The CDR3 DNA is TGTGCCAGCAGCCACCGGGGGATGCGGCAAGAGACCCAGTACTTC. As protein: CASSHRGMRQETQYF.

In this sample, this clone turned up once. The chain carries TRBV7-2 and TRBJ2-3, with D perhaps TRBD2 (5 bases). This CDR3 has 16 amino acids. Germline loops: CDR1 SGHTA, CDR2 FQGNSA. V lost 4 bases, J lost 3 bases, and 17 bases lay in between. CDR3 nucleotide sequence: TGTGCCAGCAGCTCCCTCGCTAGCCAGGAAACAGATACGCAGTATTTT. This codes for CASSSLASQETDTQYF.

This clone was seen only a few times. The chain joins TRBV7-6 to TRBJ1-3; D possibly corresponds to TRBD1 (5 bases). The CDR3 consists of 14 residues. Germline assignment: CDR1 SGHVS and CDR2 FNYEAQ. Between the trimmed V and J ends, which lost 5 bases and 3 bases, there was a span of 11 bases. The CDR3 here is CASSAGRDGNTIYF. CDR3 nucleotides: TGTGCCAGCAGCGCCGGCAGGGATGGAAACACCATATATTTT. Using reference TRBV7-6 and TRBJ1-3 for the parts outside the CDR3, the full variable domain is GAGVSQSPRYKVTKRGQDVALRCDPISGHVSLYWYRQALGQGPEFLTYFNYEAQQDKSGLPNDRFSAERPEGSISTLTIQRTEQRDSAMYRCASSAGRDGNTIYFGEGSWLTVV.